These 9 T cell receptor beta chains were sequenced from one sample in a study of T cells after posttransplantation cyclophosphamide. The repertoire was sequenced with immunoSEQ multiplex PCR; TCRdb's copy has only in-frame clones and lacks some. Altogether more than 20,000 clones were found in the sample, and no singletons occur. The sequenced sample consisted of PBMCs. The receptors shown here come from a man aged 45-60 years in good health, CMV-negative, and a related stem cell transplant donor.

In this sample, this clone turned up many times. V usage is TRBV15 and J usage is TRBJ2-3, with 13 positions matching TRBD2. The V gene end was trimmed by 5 bases and the J gene end by 0 bases; junction bases not matched to a gene: 2. Germline V gene lookup returns CDR1 LNHNV and CDR2 YYDKDF (reference sequence). The CDR3 is 16 residues long. The CDR3 spells CATSGLAGESTDTQYF. The CDR3 region has the DNA TGTGCCACCAGCGGACTAGCGGGGGAGAGCACAGATACGCAGTATTTT.

This clone has ten or more counts. The chain employs TRBV7-8 and TRBJ2-1; 16 bases align to TRBD2. J lost 12 bases, V lost 5 bases, and 10 bases had no gene match. This CDR3 has 16 residues. In germline, CDR1 is SGHVS, CDR2 FQNEAQ. CDR3 sequence (DNA): TGTGCCAGCAGCCCCACCGGGACTAGCGGGGGGGGCTCGCAGTTCTTC. Translation: CASSPTGTSGGGSQFF.

The sample holds many counts of this clone. This chain links TRBV6-5 with TRBJ1-2, with 7 bases that match TRBD1. Unmatched junction bases numbered 6, after V lost 0 bases and J lost 2 bases. The CDR3 totals 16 residues. Per the germline V gene, CDR1 is MNHEY and CDR2 is SVGAGI. CDR3 loop: CASSYSARGSNYGYTF. The CDR3 nucleotides read TGTGCCAGCAGTTACTCAGCCAGGGGGTCCAACTATGGCTACACCTTC.

This clone appeared many times. The genes are TRBV6-5 and TRBJ1-1; TRBD1 is a possible D gene (5 bases). The CDR3 totals 16 residues. The ends were cut back, 0 bases at V and 0 bases at J, with 11 bases in the middle. CDR1 is MNHEY, CDR2 SVGAGI, per germline. CDR3 coding DNA: TGTGCCAGCAGTTACTCGACGGCCAGGGTGAACACTGAAGCTTTCTTT. Translating it yields CASSYSTARVNTEAFF.

This clone was seen ten or more times. The V gene is TRBV28, the J gene TRBJ1-1, with TRBD1 matching over 8 bases. Trimming cost V 2 bases and J 7 bases; bases outside gene matches: 3. Germline V lookup: CDR1 MDHEN, CDR2 SYDVKM. The CDR3 is made up of 13 amino acids. DNA for the CDR3: TGTGCCAGCAGTTTAGGGACAGGCGTTGAAGCTTTCTTT. This translates into CASSLGTGVEAFF.

At least ten counts were recorded for this clone. The chain links TRBV15 to TRBJ2-3, with 9 bases identical to TRBD2. The CDR3 extends over 14 amino acids. After removal of 4 bases from V and 3 bases from J, the junction contained 2 bases not matched to a gene. From germline, CDR1 is LNHNV and CDR2 YYDKDF (reference sequence). CDR3 residues: CATSISGRTDTQYF. CDR3 nucleotides: TGTGCCACCAGCATCAGCGGGAGGACAGATACGCAGTATTTT.

This clone was found many times. The rearrangement links TRBV6-1 to TRBJ2-7; D perhaps matches TRBD2 (7 bases). Germline CDR1 and CDR2: MNHNS and SASEGT. Trimming took 5 bases from V and 4 from J, leaving 12 bases between them. The CDR3 contains 13 residues. The CDR3 DNA reads TGTGCCAGCAGTAGGGGGGGAGAGTACGAGCAGTACTTC. Its protein is CASSRGGEYEQYF.

Ten or more counts support this clone. The gene calls are TRBV2 and TRBJ2-3; 13 bases agree with TRBD2. Germline CDR1 and CDR2: SNHLY and FYNNEI. The J segment lost 0 bases and the V segment lost 3 bases, leaving 3 bases of the junction unmatched. The CDR3 loop spans 17 amino acids. The CDR3 nucleotides are TGTGCCAGCAGTGATTGGACTAGCGGGAGAAGCACAGATACGCAGTATTTT. This sequence encodes CASSDWTSGRSTDTQYF.

This clone has a count of ten or more. The chain links TRBV30 to TRBJ2-7; D remains unclear. The V gene lost 2 bases and the J gene lost 2 bases, with 16 bases spanning the gap. The CDR3 runs 15 residues. Germline values: CDR1 GTSNPN, CDR2 SVGIG (reference sequence). CDR3 protein: CAWSKMTSYTYEQYF. The CDR3 DNA sequence: TGTGCCTGGAGTAAGATGACATCCTATACCTACGAGCAGTACTTC.